This is a list of T cell receptor beta chains from one sample in a study of blood T cell repertoires in COVID-19. Profiled with immunoSEQ multiplex PCR; TCRdb holds only in-frame clones, not every one. Of 240,000 or so clones in the sample, around 90% were seen once. The sample comprised peripheral blood. The receptors derive from a woman in her twenties or thirties with acute or convalescent COVID-19. Each CDR3 is given with its conserved first and last residue. A D gene is named only where the DNA matches it firmly. Clone size is shown for a subset of rows, as once, few, many or a class of expanded clone.

TRBV27	-	TRBJ2-1	-	TGTGCCAGCAGTCCCCTCTGGGGCAGCCAAAATTTCAATGAGCAGTTCTTC	CASSPLWGSQNFNEQFF
TRBV7-2	TRBD1	TRBJ1-3	-	TGTGCCAGCAGCGGACAGGGGGGAGGAAACACCATATATTTT	CASSGQGGGNTIYF
TRBV6-1	-	TRBJ1-6	-	TGTGCCAGCAGTGAAGCCGGGGGGAGCTCCTATAATTCACCCCTCCACTTT	CASSEAGGSSYNSPLHF
TRBV19	TRBD1	TRBJ1-5	few	TGTGCCAGTTGTTACAGGGGTGTACGGCAGCCCCAGCATTTT	CASCYRGVRQPQHF
TRBV7-9	-	TRBJ1-2	-	TGTGCCAGCAGCTTAGCGCGGACAGCATCAATCTATGGCTACACCTTC	CASSLARTASIYGYTF
TRBV18	TRBD1	TRBJ2-1	-	TGTGCCAGCTCACGAGCGCCGGGACAGGGCTACAATGAGCAGTTCTTC	CASSRAPGQGYNEQFF
TRBV19	TRBD1	TRBJ1-5	once	TGTGCCAGTAGGCCAAGAGGGGGCCGGGTGCAGCCCCAGCATTTT	CASRPRGGRVQPQHF
TRBV12-3/TRBV12-4	-	TRBJ2-1	once	TGTGCCAGCAGTTTATTAAATGAGCAGTTCTTC	CASSLLNEQFF
TRBV23-1	-	TRBJ1-6	few	TGCGCCAGCAGTCAATCTCGGTTTAGGTACAGGGCTTTATCGGATTCACCCCTCCACTTT	CASSQSRFRYRALSDSPLHF
TRBV10-1	-	TRBJ2-5	-	TGCGCCAGCAGTATCGGGGAGACCCAGTACTTC	CASSIGETQYF
TRBV19	TRBD2	TRBJ2-1	-	TGTGCCAGTAGTACGCGCCCGGGCGGGAGCTCCTACAATGAGCAGTTCTTC	CASSTRPGGSSYNEQFF
TRBV2	-	TRBJ2-2	few	TGTGCCAGCAGCCAGACCCAGGGGGGAAGCACCGGGGAGCTGTTTTTT	CASSQTQGGSTGELFF
TRBV4-3	TRBD1	TRBJ2-5	few	TGCGCCAGCAGCCAAGACAGGGGGCAAGAGACCCAGTACTTC	CASSQDRGQETQYF
TRBV6-1	TRBD2	TRBJ2-3	-	TGTGCCAGCAGTGAAGGGACGGGAGGGCCGAGGGCAGATACGCAGTATTTT	CASSEGTGGPRADTQYF
TRBV19	TRBD2	TRBJ2-1	-	TGTGCCAGTAGTATTTTGGCGGGAGGCCTGGGCTACAATGAGCAGTTCTTC	CASSILAGGLGYNEQFF
TRBV6-5	TRBD1	TRBJ1-2	-	TGTGCCAGCAACGACGGACAGGGAGGAAACTATGGCTACACCTTC	CASNDGQGGNYGYTF
TRBV6-2/TRBV6-3	TRBD1	TRBJ1-1	-	TGTGCCAGCAGTAACAACCGAGACCGGGACAGCTTT	CASSNNRDRDSF
TRBV27	TRBD2	TRBJ2-7	-	TGTGCCAGCGCTAGAGCGGGGAGGGAGCAGTACTTC	CASARAGREQYF
TRBV12-3/TRBV12-4	-	TRBJ1-4	once	TGTGCCAGCAGTTTACAGGTGAATGAAAAACTGTTTTTT	CASSLQVNEKLFF
TRBV11-3	-	TRBJ2-3	-	TGTGCCAGCAGCTTATCCGGGAGTGGCACAGATACGCAGTATTTT	CASSLSGSGTDTQYF
TRBV11-2	-	TRBJ1-4	-	TGTGCCAGCAGCTTAGATCTAAGGGGAGGAGAAAAACTGTTTTTT	CASSLDLRGGEKLFF
TRBV6-5	-	TRBJ2-7	-	TGTGCCAGCAGTTACTCGGGTCAGGGTACCTACGAGCAGTACTTC	CASSYSGQGTYEQYF
TRBV6-4	TRBD2	TRBJ2-7	-	TGTGCCAGCAGCGCTAGCGGGAGTTCCTACGAGCAGTACTTC	CASSASGSSYEQYF
TRBV5-1	-	TRBJ2-1	-	TGCGCCAGCAGCCCCTTAAGGAGCCTCAATGAGCAGTTCTTC	CASSPLRSLNEQFF
TRBV5-6	TRBD2	TRBJ2-1	-	TGTGCCAGCAGCTTTCTCTCTGGACTAGGGCAATACAATGAGCAGTTCTTC	CASSFLSGLGQYNEQFF
TRBV7-8	-	TRBJ2-7	-	TGTGCCAGCAGCTTCACGAGGGAGCAGTACTTC	CASSFTREQYF
TRBV27	TRBD1	TRBJ2-3	-	TGTGCCAGCAGGACGACAGGGGCAAGGACTAGCACAGATACGCAGTATTTT	CASRTTGARTSTDTQYF
TRBV19	TRBD1	TRBJ1-2	-	TGTGCCAGTAGGGGACAGGGAAGCTATGGCTACACCTTC	CASRGQGSYGYTF
TRBV7-2	TRBD2	TRBJ2-2	-	TGTGCCAGCAGCTTAGCGGTAGCGGGAGGGGTCACCGGGGAGCTGTTTTTT	CASSLAVAGGVTGELFF
TRBV3-1/TRBV3-2	-	TRBJ2-5	-	TGTGCCAGCAGCCAAGGACCTAGCGACGGAGGTTTCCAGTACTTC	CASSQGPSDGGFQYF
TRBV9	TRBD2	TRBJ2-1	few	TGTGCCAGCAGTGCCTATAGCGGGAGCTCCTACAATGAGCAGTTCTTC	CASSAYSGSSYNEQFF
TRBV4-1	TRBD1	TRBJ1-2	-	TGCGCCAGCAGCCAAGAAACCGGGACAGGGGATGGCTACACCTTC	CASSQETGTGDGYTF
TRBV9	TRBD1	TRBJ2-5	-	TGTGCCAGCAGCCAACGGGACAGGGGTGGATTAGGGGAGACCCAGTACTTC	CASSQRDRGGLGETQYF
TRBV19	TRBD1	TRBJ1-1	once	TGTGCCAGTAGTTTGGGGACAGGCGGAATGAACACTGAAGCTTTCTTT	CASSLGTGGMNTEAFF
TRBV27	TRBD2	TRBJ2-7	-	TGTGCCAGCAGTCCCTACCTACTAGCGGGAACTTCCTACGAGCAGTACTTC	CASSPYLLAGTSYEQYF
TRBV11-1	TRBD1	TRBJ1-1	-	TGTGCCAGCAGCTTGGACAGGGATAGATCGGAAGCTTTCTTT	CASSLDRDRSEAFF
TRBV11-3	TRBD1	TRBJ2-7	-	TGTGCCAGCAGCTACATACAGGGGGCATCGTACGAGCAGTACTTC	CASSYIQGASYEQYF